This T cell receptor beta chain came from a study of patients and donors after allogeneic stem cell transplantation. A few counts support this clonotype. TCRdb called the RT-PCR reads again in MiXCR, with one record for every CDR3 protein. In the table there are approximately 210,000 distinct CDR3 sequences, about 40% of which are singletons. This CDR3 has 12 amino acids. With 4 bases removed from V and 3 bases from J, the gap between germline ends came to 4 bases. Per germline, CDR1 SGHTA and CDR2 FQGNSA. The sequenced sample consisted of blood, either unsorted or a sorted T cell fraction (not recorded which). The gene calls are TRBV7-2 and TRBJ1-3, with no clear D. The receptor comes from a human donor who was either an allogeneic HSCT recipient or a stem cell or donor lymphocyte infusion donor (not recorded which). It is not recorded whose cells these are; they may come from a transplant donor. This CDR3 is CASSYDGNTIYF. The CDR3 region has the DNA TGTGCCAGCAGCTACGATGGAAACACCATATATTTT.